This entry is about one T cell receptor (beta chain). The specificity of this receptor is unknown. These data come from a study of monozygotic twins with inflammatory bowel disease (dated by TCRdb to between 2019 and 2020). With respect to the entire study: The complete study included some 28 monozygotic twin pairs: 19 IBD-discordant Danish pairs and nine German pairs, of which four were IBD-concordant and five were IBD-discordant. Each individual had, on average, about 151 000 unique TCRalpha sequences and 181 000 unique TCRbeta sequences available for analysis. Within discordant pairs, disease-associated traits were sought mainly by comparing IBD patients with their genetically identical healthy co-twins. The full study reports these points: Because patients were on differing immunosuppressive treatments, the repertoires may have picked up extra background noise and inter-individual variability. Repertoire similarity did not differ between concordant and discordant twins, possibly due to limited statistical power. No single strong signal or clonotype linked to IBD turned up in the results, so the idea that one exists was not supported. TCRbeta repertoire diversity, by inverse Simpson index, was decreased in IBD patients compared with their healthy co-twins. Different T cell subtypes could not be distinguished in the analysis. IBD patients shared fewer clonotypes with other individuals than healthy twins did, most markedly in patients showing signs of disease activity.

A roughly 2.4 ml peripheral blood sample was drawn into PAXgene tubes per donor and stored at -80°C. Without any T cell sorting, total RNA was extracted from whole blood using the PAXgene blood miRNA kit on an automated QIAcube. Peripheral blood from monozygotic twin pairs concordant or discordant for inflammatory bowel disease was subjected to deep TCRalpha and TCRbeta repertoire profiling with unique molecular barcoding. Smoking habits were recorded for all twin pairs, with individuals classified as current, former or never smokers. The library was made by 5' RACE. Preparation of each TCR library used around 3.5 ug of total RNA. cDNA was synthesized with SMARTScribe reverse transcriptase in eight separate reactions per sample. During cDNA synthesis, template switching introduced unique molecular identifiers that contained a 6-nucleotide sample barcode. Amplification of TCRalpha and TCRbeta cDNA involved two nested PCRs of around 16 and 10 cycles, and each PCR was followed by bead purification. Before amplification, the cDNA was treated with uracil DNA-glycosylase and purified using the QIAquick PCR purification kit. The second PCR added Illumina TruSeq-compatible adapters along with sample-specific barcodes. TapeStation and Qubit were used to check library quality and concentration, and around 4.5 ng of each library went into the pool. Sequencing of the pooled libraries was done on an Illumina HiSeq2500 single-index Rapid Run using custom sequencing primers and 2 x 100 bp reads. The published analysis was carried out like this. MiGEC version 1.2.6 was used for UMI-based consensus assembly to correct PCR and sequencing errors. MiXCR version 2.1.1 was used to carry out V(D)J alignment, clonotype assembly and CDR3 extraction. Gene usage, clonotype sharing and MAIT/NKT TCR abundance were normalised by analysing the top 1000, 10 000 and 20 000 clonotypes per sample. Diversity was computed as the inverse Simpson index with the vegan R package after downsampling to 27 000 UMIs. Statistical testing used paired Mann-Whitney U tests on the discordant twin pairs and applied Benjamini-Hochberg correction for multiple testing. Each CDR3 protein sequence appears as one entry after TCRdb reprocessed the reads, and no DNA is included. The authors' filters were not applied to this entry. This sample's table carries around 190,000 distinct CDR3 sequences. 1.5% to 2% of the sample belongs to the ten largest clones.

The sample consisted of blood. The receptor's source is a human donor with ulcerative colitis or Crohn's disease, or a healthy co-twin of an affected twin (not recorded which).

The CDR3 sequence is CASSLEPAGNQETQYF. This chain is built from TRBV5-1 and TRBJ2-5; as DNA is missing, the TRBD2 call by TCRdb cannot be tested. CDR1 is given as SGHRS and CDR2 as YFSETQ, both from the germline V gene. The CDR3 has 16 amino acids, counting the end cysteine and phenylalanine. There is no recorded DNA.